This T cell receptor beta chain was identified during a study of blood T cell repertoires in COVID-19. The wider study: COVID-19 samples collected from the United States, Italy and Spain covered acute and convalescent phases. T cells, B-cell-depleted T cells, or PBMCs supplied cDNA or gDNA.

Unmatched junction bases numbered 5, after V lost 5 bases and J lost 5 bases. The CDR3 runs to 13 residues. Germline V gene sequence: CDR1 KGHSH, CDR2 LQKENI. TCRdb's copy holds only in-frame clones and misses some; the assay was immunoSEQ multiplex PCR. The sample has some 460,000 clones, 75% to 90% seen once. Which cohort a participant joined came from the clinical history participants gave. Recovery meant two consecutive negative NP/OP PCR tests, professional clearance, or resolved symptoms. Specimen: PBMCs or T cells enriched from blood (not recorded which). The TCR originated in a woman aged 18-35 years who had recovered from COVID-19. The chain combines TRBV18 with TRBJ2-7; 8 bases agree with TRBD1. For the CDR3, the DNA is TGTGCCAGCTCATGGCAGGGGGCGAACGAGCAGTACTTC. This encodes CASSWQGANEQYF.